This T cell receptor beta chain was found in a study of blood T cell repertoires in COVID-19. Whole-study context: The United States, Italy and Spain supplied acute and convalescent COVID-19 samples. The analysed material was cDNA or gDNA that came from T cells, B-cell-depleted T cells, or PBMCs.

The length of the CDR3 is 15 residues. Trimming left V 2 bases short and J 7 bases short, with 15 bases between. Germline assignment: CDR1 MNHEY and CDR2 SVGEGT. Method: immunoSEQ multiplex PCR; TCRdb's copy keeps in-frame clones and lacks some. This sample has over 300,000 clones, with 90% found just once. The sample consisted of peripheral blood. The chain links TRBV6-2 or TRBV6-3 to TRBJ1-5; D is unclear. The clonotype was recovered from a man aged 18 to 35 with active or convalescent COVID-19. DNA for the CDR3: TGTGCCAGCAGTTACAAGGCCAACTCGGGGCAGCCCCAGCATTTT. Amino acids: CASSYKANSGQPQHF.